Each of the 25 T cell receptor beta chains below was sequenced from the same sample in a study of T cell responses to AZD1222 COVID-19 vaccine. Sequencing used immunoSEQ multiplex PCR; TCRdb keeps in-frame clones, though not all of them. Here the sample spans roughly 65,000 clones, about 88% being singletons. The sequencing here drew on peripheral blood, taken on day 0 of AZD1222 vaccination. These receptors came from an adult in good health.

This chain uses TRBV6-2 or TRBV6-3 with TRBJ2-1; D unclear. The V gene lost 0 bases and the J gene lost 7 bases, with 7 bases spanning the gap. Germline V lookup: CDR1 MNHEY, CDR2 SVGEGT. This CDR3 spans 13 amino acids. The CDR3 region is CASSYSPRNEQFF. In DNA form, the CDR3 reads TGTGCCAGCAGTTACTCTCCAAGGAATGAGCAGTTCTTC.

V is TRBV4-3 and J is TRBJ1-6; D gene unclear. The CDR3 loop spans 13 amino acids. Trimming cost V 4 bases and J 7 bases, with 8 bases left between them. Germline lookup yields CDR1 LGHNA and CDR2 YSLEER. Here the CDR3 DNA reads TGCGCCAGCAGCCCAAGATTGAATTCACCCCTCCACTTT. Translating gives CASSPRLNSPLHF.

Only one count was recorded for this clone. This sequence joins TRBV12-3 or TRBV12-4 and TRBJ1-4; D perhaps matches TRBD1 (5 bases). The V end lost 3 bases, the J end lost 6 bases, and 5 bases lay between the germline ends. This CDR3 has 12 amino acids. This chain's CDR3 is CASSFRDEKLFF. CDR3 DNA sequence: TGTGCCAGCAGTTTCAGGGATGAAAAACTGTTTTTT.

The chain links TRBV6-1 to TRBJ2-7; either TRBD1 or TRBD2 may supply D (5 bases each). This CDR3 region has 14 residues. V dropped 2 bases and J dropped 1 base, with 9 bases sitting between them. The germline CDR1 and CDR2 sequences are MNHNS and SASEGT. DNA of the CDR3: TGTGCCAGCAGTGAATGGGACCCATCCTACGAGCAGTACTTC. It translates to CASSEWDPSYEQYF.

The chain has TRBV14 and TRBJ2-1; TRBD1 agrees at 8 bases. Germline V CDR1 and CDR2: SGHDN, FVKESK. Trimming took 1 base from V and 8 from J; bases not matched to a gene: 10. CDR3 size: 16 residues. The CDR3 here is CASSQAFGTGMDEQFF. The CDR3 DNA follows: TGTGCCAGCAGCCAAGCTTTCGGGACAGGCATGGATGAGCAGTTCTTC. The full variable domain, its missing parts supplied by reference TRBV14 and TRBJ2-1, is EAGVTQFPSHSVIEKGQTVTLRCDPISGHDNLYWYRRVMGKEIKFLLHFVKESKQDESGMPNNRFLAERTGGTYSTLKVQPAELEDSGVYFCASSQAFGTGMDEQFFGPGTRLTVL.

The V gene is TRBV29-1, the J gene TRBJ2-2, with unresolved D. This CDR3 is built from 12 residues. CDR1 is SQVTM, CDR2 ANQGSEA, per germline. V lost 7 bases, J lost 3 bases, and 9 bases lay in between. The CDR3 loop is CSAKRDTGELFF. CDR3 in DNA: TGCAGCGCCAAACGGGACACCGGGGAGCTGTTTTTT.

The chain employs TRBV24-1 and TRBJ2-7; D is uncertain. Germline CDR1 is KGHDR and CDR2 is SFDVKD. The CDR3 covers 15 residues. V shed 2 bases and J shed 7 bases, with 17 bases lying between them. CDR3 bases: TGTGCCACCAGTGATTCCGAAACGCCGCACGGAGAGCAGTACTTC. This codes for CATSDSETPHGEQYF.

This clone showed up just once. The DNA for the CDR3 is TGCGCCAGTTTCCAGGGAACTGGGGCCAACGTCCTGACTTTC. Protein: CASFQGTGANVLTF. The gene calls are TRBV5-1 and TRBJ2-6; tentatively, D is TRBD1 (5 bases). The CDR3 totals 14 residues. Per germline, CDR1 SGHRS and CDR2 YFSETQ. Deletions cut 8 bases from V and 2 bases from J, with 11 bases between.

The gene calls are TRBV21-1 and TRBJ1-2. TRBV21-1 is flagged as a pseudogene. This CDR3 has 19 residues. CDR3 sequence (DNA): TGTGCCAGCAGCAACCCCCCATGGCCGGGGCCCCAAGCTAACTATGGCTACACCTTC. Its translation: CASSNPPWPGPQANYGYTF.

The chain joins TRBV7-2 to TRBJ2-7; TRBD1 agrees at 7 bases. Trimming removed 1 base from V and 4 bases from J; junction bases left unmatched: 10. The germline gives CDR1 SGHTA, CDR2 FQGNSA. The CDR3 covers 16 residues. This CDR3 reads CASSLDRQGEIYEQYF. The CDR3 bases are TGTGCCAGCAGCTTAGACCGACAGGGAGAAATTTACGAGCAGTACTTC. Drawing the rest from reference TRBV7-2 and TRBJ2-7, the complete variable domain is GAGVSQSPSNKVTEKGKDVELRCDPISGHTALYWYRQSLGQGLEFLIYFQGNSAPDKSGLPSDRFSAERTGGSVSTLTIQRTQQEDSAVYLCASSLDRQGEIYEQYFGPGTRLTVT.

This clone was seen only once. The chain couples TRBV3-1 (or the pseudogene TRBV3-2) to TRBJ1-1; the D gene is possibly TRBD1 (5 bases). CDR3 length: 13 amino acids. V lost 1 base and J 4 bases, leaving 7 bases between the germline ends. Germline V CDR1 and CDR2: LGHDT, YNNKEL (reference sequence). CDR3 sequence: CASSQGQGTEAFF. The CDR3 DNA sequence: TGTGCCAGCAGCCAAGGGCAGGGCACTGAAGCTTTCTTT.

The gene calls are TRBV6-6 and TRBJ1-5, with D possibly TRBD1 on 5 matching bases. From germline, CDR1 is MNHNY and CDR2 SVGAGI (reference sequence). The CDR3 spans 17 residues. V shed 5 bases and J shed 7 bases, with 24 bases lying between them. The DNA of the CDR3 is TGTGCCAGCAGTCCCAGAACCGGTGGGGGGGTCAGGCAGCCCCAGCATTTT. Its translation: CASSPRTGGGVRQPQHF.

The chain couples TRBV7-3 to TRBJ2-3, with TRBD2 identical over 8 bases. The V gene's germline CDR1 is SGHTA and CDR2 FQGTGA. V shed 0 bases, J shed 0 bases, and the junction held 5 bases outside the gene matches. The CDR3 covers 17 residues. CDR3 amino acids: CASSLTGLAASTDTQYF. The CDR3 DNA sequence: TGTGCCAGCAGCTTAACCGGACTAGCTGCTAGCACAGATACGCAGTATTTT.

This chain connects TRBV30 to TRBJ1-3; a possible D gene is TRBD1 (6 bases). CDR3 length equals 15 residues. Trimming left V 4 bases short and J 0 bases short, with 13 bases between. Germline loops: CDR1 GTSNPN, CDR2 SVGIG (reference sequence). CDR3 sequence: CAWNPDSLSGNTIYF. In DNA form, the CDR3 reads TGTGCCTGGAACCCGGACAGCCTCTCTGGAAACACCATATATTTT. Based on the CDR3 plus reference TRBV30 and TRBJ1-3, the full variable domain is SQTIHQWPATLVQPVGSPLSLECTVEGTSNPNLYWYRQAAGRGLQLLFYSVGIGQISSEVPQNLSASRPQDRQFILSSKKLLLSDSGFYLCAWNPDSLSGNTIYFGEGSWLTVV.

The DNA of the CDR3 is TGTGCCAGCAGTCCGACGGTCAACACTGAAGCTTTCTTT. It codes for CASSPTVNTEAFF. The chain employs TRBV27 and TRBJ1-1; D is uncertain. The germline gives CDR1 MNHEY, CDR2 SMNVEV (reference sequence). Deletions cut 5 bases from V and 2 bases from J, with 9 bases between. The CDR3 consists of 13 residues.

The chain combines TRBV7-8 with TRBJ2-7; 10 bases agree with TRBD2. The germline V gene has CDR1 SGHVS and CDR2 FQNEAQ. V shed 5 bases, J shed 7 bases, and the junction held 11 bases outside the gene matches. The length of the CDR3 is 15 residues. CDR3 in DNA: TGTGCCAGCAGCCTGGGACTAGCGCTAGCGGGGGAGCAGTACTTC. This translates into CASSLGLALAGEQYF.

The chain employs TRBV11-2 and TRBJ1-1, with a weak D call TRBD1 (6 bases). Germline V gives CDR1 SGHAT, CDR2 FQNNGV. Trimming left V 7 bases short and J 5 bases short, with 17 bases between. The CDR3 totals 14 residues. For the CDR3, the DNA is TGTGCCAGCACCTCACAGGGAATCTTGACTGAAGCTTTCTTT. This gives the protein CASTSQGILTEAFF.

The CDR3 sequence: CASSLTYQPQHF. The CDR3 nucleotides read TGTGCCAGCAGCCTCACGTATCAGCCCCAGCATTTT. This chain uses TRBV6-2 or TRBV6-3 with TRBJ1-5; D gene uncertain. Trimming shortened V by 6 bases and J by 5 bases, and 8 bases separated the two germline ends. This CDR3 is built from 12 residues. Per germline, CDR1 MNHEY and CDR2 SVGEGT.

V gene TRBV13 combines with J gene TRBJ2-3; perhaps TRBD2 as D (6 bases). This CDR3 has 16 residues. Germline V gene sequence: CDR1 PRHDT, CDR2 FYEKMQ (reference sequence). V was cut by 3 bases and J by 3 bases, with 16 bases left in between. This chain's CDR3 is CASSFSTGVETDTQYF. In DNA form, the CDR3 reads TGTGCCAGCAGCTTCTCTACGGGAGTGGAGACAGATACGCAGTATTTT.

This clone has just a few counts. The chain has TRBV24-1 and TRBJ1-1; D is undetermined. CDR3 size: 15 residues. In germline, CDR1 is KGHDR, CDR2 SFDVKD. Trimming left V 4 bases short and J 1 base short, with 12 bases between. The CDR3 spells CATSDPQSGNTEAFF. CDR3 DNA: TGTGCCACCAGTGACCCTCAAAGTGGGAACACTGAAGCTTTCTTT.

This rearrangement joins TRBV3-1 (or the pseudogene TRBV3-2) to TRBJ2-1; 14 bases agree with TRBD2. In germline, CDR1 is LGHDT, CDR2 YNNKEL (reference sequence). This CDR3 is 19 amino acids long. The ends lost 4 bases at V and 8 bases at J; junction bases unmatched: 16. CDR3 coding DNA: TGTGCCAGCAGCCCGATCCGAATGGGACTAGCGGGAGAGGTCGATGAGCAGTTCTTC. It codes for CASSPIRMGLAGEVDEQFF.

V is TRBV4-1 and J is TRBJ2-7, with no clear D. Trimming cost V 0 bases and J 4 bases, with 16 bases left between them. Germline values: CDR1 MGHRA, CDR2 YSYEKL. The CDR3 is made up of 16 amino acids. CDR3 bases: TGCGCCAGCAGCCAAGATTCCGCATACTGGGGTTACGAGCAGTACTTC. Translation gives CASSQDSAYWGYEQYF.

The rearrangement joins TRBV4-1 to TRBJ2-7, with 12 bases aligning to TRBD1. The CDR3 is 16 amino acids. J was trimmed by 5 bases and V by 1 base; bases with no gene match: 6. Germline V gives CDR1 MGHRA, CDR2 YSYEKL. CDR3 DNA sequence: TGCGCCAGCAGCCAAGGCCCTGGGACAGGGGGCCACGAGCAGTACTTC. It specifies CASSQGPGTGGHEQYF.

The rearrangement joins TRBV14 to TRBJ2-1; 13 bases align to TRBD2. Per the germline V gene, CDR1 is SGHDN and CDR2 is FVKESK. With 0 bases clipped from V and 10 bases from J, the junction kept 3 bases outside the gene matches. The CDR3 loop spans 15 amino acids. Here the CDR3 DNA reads TGTGCCAGCAGCCAAGATCAGACTAGCGGGAGGGAGCAGTTCTTC. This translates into CASSQDQTSGREQFF.

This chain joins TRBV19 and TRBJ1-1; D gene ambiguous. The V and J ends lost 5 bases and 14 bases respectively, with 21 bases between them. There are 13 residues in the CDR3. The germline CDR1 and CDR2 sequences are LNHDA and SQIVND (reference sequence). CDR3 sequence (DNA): TGTGCCAGTAGTTATCCGGACCCACAATTGAAATTCTTT. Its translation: CASSYPDPQLKFF. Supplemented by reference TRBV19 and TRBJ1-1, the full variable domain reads DGGITQSPKYLFRKEGQNVTLSCEQNLNHDAMYWYRQDPGQGLRLIYYSQIVNDFQKGDIAEGYSVSREKKESFPLTVTSAQKNPTAFYLCASSYPDPQLKFFGQGTRLTVV.